These 20 T cell receptor beta chains came from one sample sequenced in a study of beta chain features in type 1 diabetes. Investigators reverse transcribed all isolated RNA, so they sequenced expressed TCRB transcripts. TCRdb's copy holds only in-frame clones and misses some; the assay was immunoSEQ multiplex PCR. The sample records 350,000 to 400,000 clones, roughly 15% being singletons. Sequencing used naive CD4+ T cells from blood. All receptors derive from a woman younger than 35 in good health.

V usage is TRBV29-1 and J usage is TRBJ2-5; D is ambiguous. Trimming cost V 3 bases and J 5 bases, with 13 bases left between them. Germline V gene data show CDR1 as SQVTM and CDR2 as ANQGSEA. The CDR3 is 13 amino acids. The CDR3 DNA reads TGCAGCGTTGAGCGGTCTAGGTCTGAGACCCAGTACTTC. Its translation: CSVERSRSETQYF.

The chain joins TRBV6-5 to TRBJ1-1; 11 bases fit TRBD1. This CDR3 has 15 amino acids. The J segment lost 4 bases and the V segment lost 3 bases, leaving 4 bases of the junction unmatched. Germline CDR1 and CDR2: MNHEY and SVGAGI. The CDR3 coding sequence is TGTGCCAGCAGTTATGTGGGGACAGGGGGCACTGAAGCTTTCTTT. It codes for CASSYVGTGGTEAFF.

The rearrangement uses TRBV27 and TRBJ2-1; weak D call: TRBD2 (5 bases). Germline-derived CDR1 and CDR2 are MNHEY and SMNVEV (reference sequence). The germline V and J ends were trimmed by 3 bases and 0 bases, with 12 bases remaining between them. The CDR3 runs 16 residues. The CDR3, as DNA: TGTGCCAGCAGTTTCCCACAAGGGAGCTCCTACAATGAGCAGTTCTTC. It translates to CASSFPQGSSYNEQFF.

The chain joins TRBV4-2 to TRBJ2-4, with D perhaps matching TRBD2 (7 bases). There are 16 residues in the CDR3. V lost 0 bases to trimming and J lost 6 bases, with 15 bases between them. CDR1 is LGHNA and CDR2 is YNFKEQ in the germline V gene. CDR3 sequence reads: CASSQELGGLGNIQYF. In DNA form, the CDR3 reads TGTGCCAGCAGCCAAGAATTGGGGGGGCTCGGAAACATTCAGTACTTC.

This clone was observed a handful of times. The rearrangement uses TRBV20-1 and TRBJ2-1, with a weak D call TRBD2 (6 bases). With 5 bases removed from V and 8 bases from J, the gap between germline ends came to 10 bases. The germline CDR1 and CDR2 sequences are DFQATT and SNEGSKA (reference sequence). This CDR3 region has 11 residues. For the CDR3, the DNA is TGCAGTGCTTCCTGGGACTATGAGCAGTTCTTC. Protein sequence: CSASWDYEQFF.

This chain uses TRBV7-2 with TRBJ1-1; possible D gene TRBD1, 5 bases. CDR3 length equals 19 residues. Germline CDR1 reads SGHTA; CDR2 reads FQGNSA. The V gene lost 1 base and the J gene lost 1 base, with 22 bases spanning the gap. The CDR3 spells CASSLVLRSGNRANTEAFF. The CDR3 nucleotides read TGTGCCAGCAGCTTAGTCCTTCGTTCAGGGAATAGGGCGAACACTGAAGCTTTCTTT.

The chain combines TRBV7-9 with TRBJ2-4; 7 bases are a match to TRBD2. CDR3 size: 14 residues. Germline-derived CDR1 and CDR2 are SEHNR and FQNEAQ (reference sequence). The junction had 9 bases not matched to a gene; V was cut back by 5 bases and J by 8 bases. The CDR3 DNA follows: TGTGCCAGCAGCCTGGGGGAGGGCCCGGACATTCAGTACTTC. Translation gives CASSLGEGPDIQYF.

This clone has just a few counts. The chain joins TRBV5-1 to TRBJ1-1; D not certain. CDR1 is SGHRS and CDR2 is YFSETQ in the germline V gene. This CDR3 contains 14 residues. Trimming took off 5 bases at V and 0 bases at J, with 11 bases between the two ends. CDR3 DNA sequence: TGCGCCAGCAGATGGGAGGACCTGAACACTGAAGCTTTCTTT. This encodes CASRWEDLNTEAFF.

This clone was seen a few times. The V call is TRBV29-1, the J call TRBJ2-7; 9 bases map to TRBD1. CDR1 is SQVTM and CDR2 is ANQGSEA in the germline V gene. This CDR3 has 14 residues. J gave up 1 base and V 6 bases, and 7 bases lay outside the gene matches. The chain's CDR3 is CSVRDRVKSYEQYF. CDR3 nucleotide sequence: TGCAGCGTGAGGGACAGGGTTAAGTCCTACGAGCAGTACTTC.

The sample holds a few counts of this clone. The chain uses TRBV6-6 and TRBJ2-6; no reliable D call. This CDR3 has 14 amino acids. The V end was cut by 4 bases, the J end by 1 base, with 5 bases between. CDR1 MNHNY and CDR2 SVGAGI come from the germline V gene (reference sequence). CDR3 sequence: CASSSNSGANVLTF. CDR3 DNA: TGTGCCAGCAGTTCCAATTCTGGGGCCAACGTCCTGACTTTC.

This clone was observed a handful of times. The chain recombines TRBV29-1 with TRBJ1-5; unclear D gene. This CDR3 has 14 amino acids. V was shortened by 3 bases and J by 6 bases, with 15 bases between the two germline ends. Germline values: CDR1 SQVTM, CDR2 ANQGSEA. This chain's CDR3 is CSVESERNGQPQHF. CDR3 DNA sequence: TGCAGCGTTGAGAGTGAGAGGAACGGTCAGCCCCAGCATTTT.

In this sample, this clone turned up a few times. The chain uses TRBV28 and TRBJ1-1; D might be TRBD1 (6 bases). Germline lookup yields CDR1 MDHEN and CDR2 SYDVKM. The CDR3 runs 12 residues. Trimming stripped 8 bases from V and 6 bases from J, with 13 bases between. The DNA for the CDR3 is TGTGCCAGCTTTCTGCAGGGGCCTGAAGCTTTCTTT. It yields the protein CASFLQGPEAFF.

This clone was seen more than once but under ten times. The gene calls are TRBV29-1 and TRBJ2-1; D possibly corresponds to TRBD2 (6 bases). Germline loops: CDR1 SQVTM, CDR2 ANQGSEA. Trimming left V 6 bases short and J 5 bases short, with 8 bases between. The CDR3 consists of 11 residues. In DNA, the CDR3 is TGCAGCGTCGAGCGGGACAATGAGCAGTTCTTC. It is translated as CSVERDNEQFF.

The V call is TRBV18, the J call TRBJ2-1, with TRBD1 matching over 7 bases. The V segment lost 6 bases and the J segment 7 bases; nucleotides outside the gene matches: 9. The CDR3 has 14 amino acids. Germline V gene lookup returns CDR1 KGHSH and CDR2 LQKENI. In DNA, the CDR3 is TGTGCCAGCTCCCACAGGGGTCCGGTGAATGAGCAGTTCTTC. It encodes CASSHRGPVNEQFF.

This clone turned up a few times. This chain joins TRBV15 and TRBJ2-7, with 10 bases matching TRBD1. This CDR3 has 15 amino acids. CDR1 and CDR2 from the germline V gene are LNHNV and YYDKDF (reference sequence). Trimming removed 3 bases from V and 6 bases from J; junction bases left unmatched: 8. The DNA for the CDR3 is TGTGCCACCAGCAGCAATACTGGACAGGGGGTCGAGCAGTACTTC. It yields the protein CATSSNTGQGVEQYF. Complete variable domain (other parts from reference TRBV15 and TRBJ2-7): DAMVIQNPRYQVTQFGKPVTLSCSQTLNHNVMYWYQQKSSQAPKLLFHYYDKDFNNEADTPDNFQSRRPNTSFCFLDIRSPGLGDTAMYLCATSSNTGQGVEQYFGPGTRLTVT.

The gene calls are TRBV4-1 and TRBJ2-1, with D unresolved. Trimming removed 5 bases at V and 3 bases at J, with 14 bases between. CDR1 and CDR2 (germline): MGHRA, YSYEKL. The CDR3 covers 15 residues. CDR3 in DNA: TGCGCCAGCAGCTCCGTTGGGCGACGCTACAATGAGCAGTTCTTC. Residues: CASSSVGRRYNEQFF.

This clone was detected only a few times. The V gene is TRBV25-1, the J gene TRBJ1-2; D not resolved. Deletions cut 4 bases from V and 8 bases from J, with 14 bases between. The CDR3 covers 13 residues. CDR1 is MGHDK and CDR2 is SYGVNS in the germline V gene. The CDR3 nucleotides read TGTGCCAGCAGTGCGGGAGGGTACGACGGCTACACCTTC. Its protein is CASSAGGYDGYTF.

This clone was detected only a few times. The CDR3 coding sequence is TGCAGCGTTCAACAGGGGCTTCAATACGAGCAGTACTTC. Its translation is CSVQQGLQYEQYF. The V gene is TRBV29-1, the J gene TRBJ2-7, with 7 bases that match TRBD1. J gave up 4 bases and V 5 bases, and 8 bases lay outside the gene matches. Germline V gene lookup returns CDR1 SQVTM and CDR2 ANQGSEA. The CDR3 has 13 amino acids.

The chain carries TRBV27 and TRBJ2-7, with 8 bases identical to TRBD1. CDR1 is MNHEY and CDR2 is SMNVEV in the germline V gene (reference sequence). V shed 3 bases, J shed 7 bases, and the junction held 11 bases outside the gene matches. This CDR3 has 15 residues. CDR3: CASSFLGQGSREQYF. The CDR3 region has the DNA TGTGCCAGCAGTTTCCTCGGACAGGGTAGTAGGGAGCAGTACTTC.

The table lists this clone with a few counts. V usage is TRBV28 and J usage is TRBJ2-3; a possible D gene is TRBD2 (5 bases). The V and J ends lost 2 bases and 0 bases respectively, with 9 bases between them. The CDR3 spans 15 residues. Germline CDR1 and CDR2: MDHEN and SYDVKM. As DNA, the CDR3 is TGTGCCAGCAGTTTAGGCGGGCCTAGCACAGATACGCAGTATTTT. This gives the protein CASSLGGPSTDTQYF.